A single sample is the source of the 20 T cell receptor beta chains below, sequenced in a study of cytomegalovirus exposure and HLA in healthy donors. This PCR relied on a set of 60 Vbeta primers and 13 Jbeta primers. Produced via immunoSEQ multiplex PCR; TCRdb's table is partial and in-frame only. The table includes about 99,000 clones, about 78% detected once. What was sequenced was PBMCs. These receptors came from a man aged 40-55 years in good health and CMV-seronegative.

The V call is TRBV7-7, the J call TRBJ2-7, with 11 bases lining up with TRBD1. The V gene's germline CDR1 is SSHAT and CDR2 FNYEAQ (reference sequence). The CDR3 contains 13 residues. Trimming at V came to 5 bases and at J to 9 bases, leaving 6 bases not matched to a gene. The CDR3 nucleotides read TGTGCCAGCAGCCTCGGACAGGGGGCCGTGCAGTACTTC. Protein sequence: CASSLGQGAVQYF.

The chain employs TRBV2 and TRBJ2-4, with 8 bases lining up with TRBD1. With 6 bases clipped from V and 2 bases from J, the junction kept 3 bases outside the gene matches. CDR3 length equals 14 residues. CDR1 and CDR2 from the germline V gene are SNHLY and FYNNEI. Here the CDR3 DNA reads TGTGCCAGCAGGGACAGGGTTACCAAAAACATTCAGTACTTC. Amino acid sequence: CASRDRVTKNIQYF.

The V call is TRBV9, the J call TRBJ2-2; 10 bases are shared with TRBD2. Germline V gene data show CDR1 as SGDLS and CDR2 as YYNGEE. This CDR3 is built from 15 residues. V trimming: 0 bases; J trimming: 7 bases; junction bases outside the gene matches: 3. CDR3 amino acids: CASSVGTSGIGELFF. For the CDR3, the DNA is TGTGCCAGCAGCGTAGGGACTAGCGGTATCGGGGAGCTGTTTTTT.

V usage is TRBV27 and J usage is TRBJ2-2; unclear D gene. V shed 7 bases and J shed 6 bases, with 9 bases lying between them. The CDR3 loop spans 12 amino acids. Per germline, CDR1 MNHEY and CDR2 SMNVEV (reference sequence). The CDR3 protein is CASTGSPGELFF. The CDR3 nucleotides are TGTGCCAGCACCGGGTCCCCCGGGGAGCTGTTTTTT.

This clone was counted a single time. The chain carries TRBV5-1 and TRBJ2-1; 14 bases map to TRBD2. J was trimmed by 7 bases and V by 1 base; bases with no gene match: 4. The CDR3 is 16 residues long. Germline loops: CDR1 SGHRS, CDR2 YFSETQ. CDR3 DNA: TGCGCCAGCAGCTTGATCGGACTAGCGGGAGGTAATGAGCAGTTCTTC. As protein: CASSLIGLAGGNEQFF.

The V call is TRBV10-2, the J call TRBJ2-2; TRBD1 matches at 11 bases. The CDR3 has 15 residues. CDR1 is WSHSY, CDR2 SAAADI, per germline. V gave up 6 bases and J gave up 4 bases; unmatched junction bases: 4. As DNA, the CDR3 is TGCGCCAGCAGAACCGGGACAGGGGGCACCGGGGAGCTGTTTTTT. Translated: CASRTGTGGTGELFF.

Only one count was recorded for this clone. CDR3 in amino acids: CASSPQGKIGELFF. In DNA form, the CDR3 reads TGTGCCAGCAGCCCTCAGGGGAAGATCGGGGAGCTGTTTTTT. The chain has TRBV7-9 and TRBJ2-2, with D perhaps TRBD1 (6 bases). The V end lost 5 bases, the J end lost 7 bases, and 14 bases lay between the germline ends. This CDR3 spans 14 amino acids. Germline V gene sequence: CDR1 SEHNR, CDR2 FQNEAQ (reference sequence). Together with reference TRBV7-9 and TRBJ2-2, the CDR3 gives the full variable domain: DTGVSQNPRHKITKRGQNVTFRCDPISEHNRLYWYRQTLGQGPEFLTYFQNEAQLEKSRLLSDRFSAERPKGSFSTLEIQRTEQGDSAMYLCASSPQGKIGELFFGEGSRLTVL.

The rearrangement links TRBV5-1 to TRBJ1-6; D remains ambiguous. The CDR3 is made up of 16 amino acids. V shed 1 base and J shed 6 bases, with 14 bases lying between them. Germline assignment: CDR1 SGHRS and CDR2 YFSETQ. This CDR3 is CASSLRSWEANSPLHF. DNA for the CDR3: TGCGCCAGCAGCTTGAGGTCGTGGGAGGCTAATTCACCCCTCCACTTT.

V usage is TRBV2 and J usage is TRBJ1-1, with 8 bases matching TRBD1. Unmatched junction bases numbered 6, after V lost 3 bases and J lost 6 bases. CDR3 length: 14 residues. Germline lookup yields CDR1 SNHLY and CDR2 FYNNEI. The CDR3 loop reads CASSDRDRSPEAFF. The CDR3 DNA reads TGTGCCAGCAGTGACCGGGACAGGTCGCCTGAAGCTTTCTTT.

The chain uses TRBV28 and TRBJ1-6; D may be TRBD1 (6 bases). CDR3 length: 15 amino acids. The V and J ends lost 10 bases and 7 bases respectively, with 20 bases between them. Germline V lookup: CDR1 MDHEN, CDR2 SYDVKM. The CDR3 loop reads CATRPGGAGNSPLHF. CDR3 coding DNA: TGTGCCACTCGACCTGGGGGGGCGGGAAATTCACCCCTCCACTTT.

This rearrangement joins TRBV28 to TRBJ1-1; TRBD1 matches at 9 bases. V lost 6 bases and J lost 10; bases outside the gene matches: 3. The CDR3 is made up of 11 amino acids. The germline V gene has CDR1 MDHEN and CDR2 SYDVKM. The CDR3 is CASRLQGAAFF. CDR3 sequence (DNA): TGTGCCAGCAGGTTACAGGGGGCAGCTTTCTTT.

The gene calls are TRBV5-4 and TRBJ2-7, with 7 bases fitting TRBD2. Germline assignment: CDR1 SGHNT and CDR2 YYREEE (reference sequence). There are 14 residues in the CDR3. V lost 0 bases and J lost 5; bases outside the gene matches: 5. DNA of the CDR3: TGTGCCAGCAGCTTGGGGGGGGGAACCCACGAGCAGTACTTC. Protein sequence: CASSLGGGTHEQYF.

The chain is built from TRBV28 and TRBJ1-2; D not resolved. The ends were cut back, 5 bases at V and 8 bases at J, with 12 bases in the middle. Germline values: CDR1 MDHEN, CDR2 SYDVKM. There are 12 residues in the CDR3. CDR3 nucleotide sequence: TGTGCCAGCAGTCGGTCGACTCGGGGCTACACCTTC. Amino acid sequence: CASSRSTRGYTF.

The chain uses TRBV6-5 and TRBJ2-7; D unclear. Trimming stripped 6 bases from V and 5 bases from J, with 8 bases between. The CDR3 length is 11 residues. Germline CDR1 and CDR2: MNHEY and SVGAGI. As DNA, the CDR3 is TGTGCCAGCAGCCGAGATGACGAGCAGTACTTC. It specifies CASSRDDEQYF.

The chain uses TRBV18 and TRBJ2-1; a weak D match, TRBD1 (7 bases). This CDR3 is built from 12 residues. Trimming removed 6 bases from V and 8 bases from J, with 11 bases in between. CDR1 is KGHSH and CDR2 is LQKENI in the germline V gene. CDR3 coding DNA: TGTGCCAGCTCTGCCAGGGGGGATGAGCAGTTCTTC. It specifies CASSARGDEQFF.

The sample holds a few counts of this clone. J is TRBJ2-5 and V is TRBV5-1; TRBD2 matches 8 bases. Germline V gene lookup returns CDR1 SGHRS and CDR2 YFSETQ. The V and J ends lost 0 bases and 2 bases, in that order; junction bases with no gene match: 6. The CDR3 length is 16 residues. Here the CDR3 reads CASSLGGLGGQETQYF. The CDR3 DNA sequence: TGCGCCAGCAGCTTGGGGGGACTAGGGGGGCAAGAGACCCAGTACTTC. Full variable domain (remainder filled in from reference TRBV5-1 and TRBJ2-5): KAGVTQTPRYLIKTRGQQVTLSCSPISGHRSVSWYQQTPGQGLQFLFEYFSETQRNKGNFPGRFSGRQFSNSRSEMNVSTLELGDSALYLCASSLGGLGGQETQYFGPGTRLLVL.

This clone was counted only a few times. This chain uses TRBV28 with TRBJ1-1, with D possibly matching TRBD1 (5 bases). The CDR3 has 14 residues. Germline CDR1 and CDR2: MDHEN and SYDVKM. Trimming cost V 8 bases and J 0 bases, with 13 bases left between them. CDR3 region: CASCAGPMNTEAFF. As DNA, the CDR3 is TGTGCCAGCTGCGCGGGACCTATGAACACTGAAGCTTTCTTT.

V is TRBV9 and J is TRBJ1-2; D unclear. The germline V gene encodes CDR1 SGDLS and CDR2 YYNGEE. The CDR3 extends over 13 amino acids. Trimming removed 3 bases at V and 7 bases at J, with 13 bases between. Here the CDR3 reads CASSGPKEGGYTF. The CDR3 DNA follows: TGTGCCAGCAGCGGCCCGAAGGAGGGTGGCTACACCTTC.

The chain has TRBV30 and TRBJ2-5, with a weak D call TRBD2 (6 bases). This CDR3 is built from 12 residues. Germline lookup yields CDR1 GTSNPN and CDR2 SVGIG (reference sequence). The V end lost 4 bases, the J end lost 5 bases, and 11 bases lay between the germline ends. The chain's CDR3 is CAWTGSGETQYF. CDR3 nucleotides: TGTGCCTGGACCGGAAGCGGGGAGACCCAGTACTTC.

The chain employs TRBV6-4 and TRBJ2-5, with 7 bases identical to TRBD2. The germline V gene has CDR1 MRHNA and CDR2 SNTAGT. The V segment lost 4 bases and the J segment 1 base; nucleotides outside the gene matches: 3. The CDR3 length is 14 residues. CDR3 in amino acids: CASSGLAVQETQYF. The CDR3 region has the DNA TGTGCCAGCAGTGGGCTAGCGGTCCAAGAGACCCAGTACTTC.